Listed here are 18 T cell receptor beta chains from one sample, sequenced in a study of blood T cell repertoires in COVID-19 (dated by TCRdb to about 2020). The library was generated by the immunoSEQ multiplex PCR assay. TCRdb provides this immuneACCESS table in a form limited to in-frame rearrangements. Some clones are lacking; in checked studies, under half of them reflect an unresolved V gene, and why the rest are absent is not known. The sample profile shows 380,000 or so clones; 65% to 90% of them were found once. Around 7.5% of the sample rests with the top ten. The sequenced sample was peripheral blood. These receptors all come from a woman aged 55-69 years with COVID-19, enrolled during active disease.

The chain joins TRBV18 to TRBJ1-1, with a possible D match to TRBD1 (6 bases). The CDR3 totals 14 residues. V lost 3 bases and J 3 bases, leaving 11 bases between the germline ends. Germline values: CDR1 KGHSH, CDR2 LQKENI. The CDR3 loop reads CASSPQDSYTEAFF. As DNA, the CDR3 is TGTGCCAGCTCACCGCAGGACAGCTACACTGAAGCTTTCTTT.

The chain has TRBV7-3 and TRBJ2-7; D gene unclear. V lost 3 bases and J 5 bases, leaving 5 bases between the germline ends. Germline-derived CDR1 and CDR2 are SGHTA and FQGTGA. This CDR3 is built from 11 residues. For the CDR3, the DNA is TGTGCCAGCAGCTTCTTCCACGAGCAGTACTTC. Amino acid sequence: CASSFFHEQYF. Using reference TRBV7-3 and TRBJ2-7 for the parts outside the CDR3, the full variable domain is GAGVSQTPSNKVTEKGKYVELRCDPISGHTALYWYRQSLGQGPEFLIYFQGTGAADDSGLPNDRFFAVRPEGSVSTLKIQRTERGDSAVYLCASSFFHEQYFGPGTRLTVT.

The chain couples TRBV27 to TRBJ2-3, with D possibly being TRBD2 (6 bases). This CDR3 has 17 amino acids. Trimming took 3 bases from V and 2 from J, leaving 18 bases between them. Per the germline V gene, CDR1 is MNHEY and CDR2 is SMNVEV (reference sequence). CDR3 DNA: TGTGCCAGCAGTTTCCGCCCACCGGGACTGCCCACAGATACGCAGTATTTT. This translates into CASSFRPPGLPTDTQYF.

CDR3 region: CASSYISGGYYEQYF. DNA for the CDR3: TGTGCCAGCAGTTACATTAGCGGGGGTTACTACGAGCAGTACTTC. V usage is TRBV6-6 and J usage is TRBJ2-7; TRBD2 matches at 9 bases. The CDR3 is 15 residues long. V dropped 2 bases and J dropped 3; count of bases not matched to a gene: 5. Per germline, CDR1 MNHNY and CDR2 SVGAGI (reference sequence).

Turning to this clone: The sample has other DNA sequences that encode this CDR3 too. The chain uses TRBV24-1 and TRBJ2-1; a weak D match, TRBD1 (6 bases). The CDR3 has 15 amino acids. The V and J ends lost 3 bases and 4 bases respectively, with 12 bases between them. Germline CDR1 reads KGHDR; CDR2 reads SFDVKD. The CDR3 bases are TGTGCCACCAGTGATCCGGGACAAGGATACAATGAGCAGTTCTTC. Its protein product is CATSDPGQGYNEQFF.

This clone is a singleton in its sample. The V call is TRBV18, the J call TRBJ1-3; D gene ambiguous. V lost 1 base and J 0 bases, leaving 10 bases between the germline ends. CDR1 is KGHSH, CDR2 LQKENI, per germline. CDR3 length: 16 amino acids. This CDR3 reads CASSPLQRSSGNTIYF. The CDR3, as DNA: TGTGCCAGCTCACCACTCCAGCGATCCTCTGGAAACACCATATATTTT.

The J gene is TRBJ1-2, the V gene TRBV6-5, with 7 bases that match TRBD1. Trimming cost V 10 bases and J 5 bases; bases outside gene matches: 10. The CDR3 extends over 13 amino acids. Germline CDR1 is MNHEY and CDR2 is SVGAGI. CDR3 residues: CATNNRGGYGYTF. CDR3 bases: TGTGCCACTAATAACAGGGGAGGATATGGCTACACCTTC.

This chain connects TRBV5-4 to TRBJ2-5, with TRBD1 as a possible D gene (6 bases). Deletions cut 1 base from V and 4 bases from J, with 17 bases between. In germline, CDR1 is SGHNT, CDR2 YYREEE (reference sequence). This CDR3 has 16 residues. DNA of the CDR3: TGTGCCAGCAGCTTGAAGATAGGAGGCAGGGGAGAGACCCAGTACTTC. This encodes CASSLKIGGRGETQYF.

The chain joins TRBV6-6 to TRBJ2-3, with 8 bases lining up with TRBD2. Germline V lookup: CDR1 MNHNY, CDR2 SVGAGI (reference sequence). This CDR3 region has 15 residues. The J segment lost 1 base and the V segment lost 6 bases, leaving 6 bases of the junction unmatched. The CDR3 nucleotides read TGTGCCAGCAGCGGGGGGGGGTCGGGCACAGATACGCAGTATTTT. Its protein product is CASSGGGSGTDTQYF.

This clone has only a few counts. The CDR3 protein is CASSVGHGGNSPLHF. The CDR3 coding sequence is TGTGCCAGCAGCGTAGGACACGGGGGGAATTCACCCCTCCACTTT. The chain uses TRBV9 and TRBJ1-6; perhaps TRBD1 as D (5 bases). V gave up 0 bases and J gave up 7 bases, with 11 bases separating them. This CDR3 has 15 residues. Germline assignment: CDR1 SGDLS and CDR2 YYNGEE.

The chain has TRBV11-2 and TRBJ1-5; unclear D gene. Trimming took off 3 bases at V and 7 bases at J, with 10 bases between the two ends. Per the germline V gene, CDR1 is SGHAT and CDR2 is FQNNGV. This CDR3 spans 13 amino acids. The CDR3 nucleotides are TGTGCCAGCAGCTTCGGGAGAACACAGCCCCAGCATTTT. This translates into CASSFGRTQPQHF.

V and J are TRBV6-6 and TRBJ2-5; the match to TRBD2 covers 10 bases. The CDR3 contains 14 residues. Trimming removed 9 bases from V and 1 base from J; junction bases left unmatched: 5. Germline V gives CDR1 MNHNY, CDR2 SVGAGI (reference sequence). In DNA form, the CDR3 reads TGTGCCAGTACAAGCGGGGGGGCCCAAGAGACCCAGTACTTC. Its protein product is CASTSGGAQETQYF.

The V gene is TRBV6-5, the J gene TRBJ2-7; 7 bases line up with TRBD1. This CDR3 comprises 14 residues. V lost 3 bases to trimming and J lost 0 bases; unmatched junction nucleotides: 2. Germline loops: CDR1 MNHEY, CDR2 SVGAGI. CDR3 bases: TGTGCCAGCAGTTATGGGACAGACTCCTACGAGCAGTACTTC. It translates to CASSYGTDSYEQYF.

The CDR3 coding sequence is TGTGCCAGCATCGTCCTAGAACCTCATGAGCAGTTCTTC. Protein: CASIVLEPHEQFF. The J gene is TRBJ2-1, the V gene TRBV5-6, with no clear D. Per the germline V gene, CDR1 is SGHDT and CDR2 is YYEEEE. V was shortened by 6 bases and J by 8 bases, with 15 bases between the two germline ends. The CDR3 is 13 amino acids.

CDR3 DNA sequence: TGTGCCAGCAGCCAAGGACAGGGGCTTCTGGACTACACCTTC. It codes for CASSQGQGLLDYTF. V gene TRBV3-1 (or the pseudogene TRBV3-2) combines with J gene TRBJ1-2; 8 positions agree with TRBD1. Germline CDR1 LGHDT, CDR2 YNNKEL (reference sequence). The CDR3 consists of 14 residues. V lost 1 base to trimming and J lost 10 bases; unmatched junction nucleotides: 8.

The genes are TRBV21-1 and TRBJ2-2; TRBD1 was called by the table and not checked on the DNA. TRBV21-1 is labeled a pseudogene. The CDR3 sequence is 16 residues long. CDR3 sequence: CASTIPGQGATGELFF. CDR3 in DNA: TGTGCCAGCACGATTCCGGGACAGGGGGCAACCGGGGAGCTGTTTTTT.

This clone appeared many times. The CDR3 coding sequence is TGTGCCAGCAGTGGACAGGGGATGAGTTCACCCCTCCACTTT. This translates into CASSGQGMSSPLHF. The chain has TRBV2 and TRBJ1-6, with 8 bases identical to TRBD1. V lost 4 bases to trimming and J lost 9 bases; unmatched junction nucleotides: 5. Germline V gene lookup returns CDR1 SNHLY and CDR2 FYNNEI. The CDR3 is 14 amino acids.

The rearrangement joins TRBV19 to TRBJ1-2; 8 nucleotides align to TRBD1. V was clipped by 6 bases and J by 6 bases; unmatched bases: 12. This CDR3 has 15 amino acids. Germline V gene data show CDR1 as LNHDA and CDR2 as SQIVND (reference sequence). The CDR3 region is CASRTPRTGTNGYTF. DNA of the CDR3: TGTGCCAGTAGGACGCCACGGACAGGGACTAATGGCTACACCTTC.